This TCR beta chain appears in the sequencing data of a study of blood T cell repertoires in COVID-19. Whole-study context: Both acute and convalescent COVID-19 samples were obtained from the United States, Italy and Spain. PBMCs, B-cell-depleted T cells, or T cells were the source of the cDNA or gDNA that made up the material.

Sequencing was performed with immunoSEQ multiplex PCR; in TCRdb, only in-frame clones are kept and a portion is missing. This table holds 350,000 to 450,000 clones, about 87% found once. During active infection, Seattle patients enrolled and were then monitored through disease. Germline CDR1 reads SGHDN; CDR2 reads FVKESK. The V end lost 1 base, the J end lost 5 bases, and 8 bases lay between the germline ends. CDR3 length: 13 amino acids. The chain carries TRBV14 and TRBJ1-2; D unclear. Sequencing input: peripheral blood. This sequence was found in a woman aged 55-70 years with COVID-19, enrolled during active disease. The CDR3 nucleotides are TGTGCCAGCAGCCAAGTCCTGCGGTATGGCTACACCTTC. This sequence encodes CASSQVLRYGYTF. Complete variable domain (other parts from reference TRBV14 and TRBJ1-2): EAGVTQFPSHSVIEKGQTVTLRCDPISGHDNLYWYRRVMGKEIKFLLHFVKESKQDESGMPNNRFLAERTGGTYSTLKVQPAELEDSGVYFCASSQVLRYGYTFGSGTRLTVV.